The 6 T cell receptor beta chains below were found in one sample sequenced in a study of long-term antiretroviral therapy in people with HIV. Version v3.0 of the immunoSEQ assay ran at survey level. Sequenced by immunoSEQ multiplex PCR; TCRdb stores in-frame clones only, minus some. The sample carries approximately 45,000 clones, around 86% recorded once. The sequences come from unsorted PBMCs, collected 0.1 years before starting antiretroviral therapy. The receptors come from a woman aged 50 to 60 with HIV.

V is TRBV10-2 and J is TRBJ1-1; no reliable D call. Germline V gene data show CDR1 as WSHSY and CDR2 as SAAADI. This CDR3 is 14 amino acids long. Trimming shortened V by 3 bases and J by 3 bases, and 11 bases separated the two germline ends. The CDR3 DNA sequence: TGCGCCAGCAGTGATAGAGCGTTGGACACTGAAGCTTTCTTT. Translated: CASSDRALDTEAFF.

The V call is TRBV9, the J call TRBJ2-5; D gene uncertain. The DNA end favors TRBJ2-7, so the J call may be wrong. Germline CDR1 SGDLS, CDR2 YYNGEE. The CDR3 spans 13 residues. CDR3 amino acids: CASSAPNSYEQYF. The CDR3 DNA sequence: TGTGCCAGCAGCGCCCCAAACTCCTACGAGCAGTACTTC.

V and J are TRBV5-1 and TRBJ1-1; maybe TRBD1 (5 bases). Trimming removed 4 bases at V and 2 bases at J, with 15 bases between. The CDR3 totals 15 residues. Germline CDR1 reads SGHRS; CDR2 reads YFSETQ. The CDR3 DNA is TGCGCCAGCAGCCCCCTGTTGGGGCCCAACACTGAAGCTTTCTTT. Protein sequence: CASSPLLGPNTEAFF.

The chain recombines TRBV6-1 with TRBJ1-2; a possible D gene is TRBD1 (5 bases). The CDR3 loop spans 15 amino acids. CDR1 is MNHNS, CDR2 SASEGT, per germline. With 6 bases removed from V and 4 bases from J, the gap between germline ends came to 18 bases. This CDR3 reads CASREGPASSYGYTF. The DNA of the CDR3 is TGTGCCAGCAGGGAGGGGCCGGCTTCTAGCTATGGCTACACCTTC.

The V gene is TRBV30, the J gene TRBJ2-7, with no clear D. This CDR3 comprises 13 residues. V was shortened by 2 bases and J by 1 base, with 9 bases between the two germline ends. The germline V gene has CDR1 GTSNPN and CDR2 SVGIG (reference sequence). The CDR3: CAWSPRRSYEQYF. CDR3 bases: TGTGCCTGGAGTCCTCGGCGGTCCTACGAGCAGTACTTC.

The chain joins TRBV9 to TRBJ2-2; D possibly matches TRBD1 or TRBD2 (5 bases each). This CDR3 is 21 amino acids long. Looked up from germline, CDR1 is SGDLS and CDR2 is YYNGEE. The ends were cut back, 1 base at V and 0 bases at J, with 25 bases in the middle. The CDR3, as DNA: TGTGCCAGCAGCGTACGTACCATTTACCGGGACGGAAAGACGAACACCGGGGAGCTGTTTTTT. Translating it yields CASSVRTIYRDGKTNTGELFF. Using reference TRBV9 and TRBJ2-2 for the parts outside the CDR3, the full variable domain is DSGVTQTPKHLITATGQRVTLRCSPRSGDLSVYWYQQSLDQGLQFLIQYYNGEERAKGNILERFSAQQFPDLHSELNLSSLELGDSALYFCASSVRTIYRDGKTNTGELFFGEGSRLTVL.